Listed below are T cell receptor beta chains from one sample, sequenced in a study of beta chain features in type 1 diabetes. Clones were sequenced by immunoSEQ multiplex PCR, and TCRdb holds only the in-frame ones, with some missing. The sample shows roughly 700,000 clones, around 15% of them seen only once. Sequenced material: naive CD4+ T cells from blood. These TCRs come from a young man with type 1 diabetes. CDR3s include the opening cysteine and the closing phenylalanine or tryptophan. A D gene is named only where the DNA matches it firmly. Clone size, where shown, is once, few, many, or a class for clones that have expanded.

TRBJ2-5,TRBV7-2,-,-,CASSFPLVSTPLGETQYF,TGTGCCAGCAGCTTTCCCCTGGTCTCAACCCCCTTAGGAGAGACCCAGTACTTC
TRBJ2-1,TRBV5-1,TRBD1,-,CASSSQGSSYNEQFF,TGCGCCAGCAGCTCACAGGGGAGCTCCTACAATGAGCAGTTCTTC
TRBJ1-2,TRBV30,-,few,CAWTFGTQNYGYTF,TGTGCCTGGACTTTCGGGACCCAAAACTATGGCTACACCTTC
TRBJ1-4,TRBV28,TRBD1,-,CASTSGQGNEKLFF,TGTGCCAGCACCTCGGGACAGGGAAATGAAAAACTGTTTTTT
TRBJ1-2,TRBV2,-,few,CASRETVNYGYTF,TGTGCCAGCAGAGAGACAGTAAACTATGGCTACACCTTC
TRBJ1-4,TRBV18,-,-,CASSRGENEKLFF,TGTGCCAGCTCCCGCGGGGAGAATGAAAAACTGTTTTTT
TRBJ1-2,TRBV30,TRBD1,few,CAWSGQGSDYGYTF,TGTGCCTGGAGCGGACAGGGCTCAGACTATGGCTACACCTTC
TRBJ2-7,TRBV5-6,-,few,CASSLVGGIGRYF,TGTGCCAGCAGCTTGGTCGGGGGAATCGGGAGGTACTTC
TRBJ1-6,TRBV19,-,-,CASSAIPFDTGNSPLHF,TGTGCCAGTAGTGCCATCCCCTTCGACACGGGTAATTCACCCCTCCACTTT
TRBJ1-4,TRBV15,-,-,CATSRMANEKLFF,TGTGCCACCAGCAGGATGGCTAATGAAAAACTGTTTTTT
TRBJ2-5,TRBV28,-,-,CASTTQGSGTQYF,TGTGCCAGCACCACCCAGGGTTCGGGGACCCAGTACTTC
TRBJ1-1,TRBV20-1,-,-,CSASRGGEAFF,TGCAGTGCTAGTCGGGGGGGTGAAGCTTTCTTT
TRBJ1-5,TRBV30,-,few,CAWSDGRQPQHF,TGTGCCTGGAGTGACGGACGTCAGCCCCAGCATTTT
TRBJ1-2,TRBV7-3,-,-,CASSPDSNYGYTF,TGTGCCAGCAGCCCCGACAGTAACTATGGCTACACCTTC